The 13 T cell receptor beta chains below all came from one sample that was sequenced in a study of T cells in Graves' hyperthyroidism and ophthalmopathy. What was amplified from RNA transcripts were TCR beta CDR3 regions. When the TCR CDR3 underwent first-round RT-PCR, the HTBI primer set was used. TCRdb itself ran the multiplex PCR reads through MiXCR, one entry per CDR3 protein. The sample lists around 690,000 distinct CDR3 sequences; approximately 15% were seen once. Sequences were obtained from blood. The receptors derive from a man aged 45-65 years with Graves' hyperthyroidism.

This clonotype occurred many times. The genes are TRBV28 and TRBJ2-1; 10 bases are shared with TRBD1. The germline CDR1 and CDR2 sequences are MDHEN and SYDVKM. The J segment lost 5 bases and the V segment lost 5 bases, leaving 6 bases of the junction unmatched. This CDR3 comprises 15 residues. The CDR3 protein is CASSPGDRGHNEQFF. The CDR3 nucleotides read TGTGCCAGCAGTCCAGGGGACAGGGGTCACAATGAGCAGTTCTTC. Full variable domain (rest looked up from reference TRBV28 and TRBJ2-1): DVKVTQSSRYLVKRTGEKVFLECVQDMDHENMFWYRQDPGLGLRLIYFSYDVKMKEKGDIPEGYSVSREKKERFSLILESASTNQTSMYLCASSPGDRGHNEQFFGPGTRLTVL.

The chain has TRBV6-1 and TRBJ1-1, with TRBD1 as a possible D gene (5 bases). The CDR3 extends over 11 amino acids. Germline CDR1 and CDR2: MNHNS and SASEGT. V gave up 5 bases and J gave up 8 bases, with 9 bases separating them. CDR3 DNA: TGTGCCAGCAGTATGGGGGTAGAAGCTTTCTTT. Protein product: CASSMGVEAFF.

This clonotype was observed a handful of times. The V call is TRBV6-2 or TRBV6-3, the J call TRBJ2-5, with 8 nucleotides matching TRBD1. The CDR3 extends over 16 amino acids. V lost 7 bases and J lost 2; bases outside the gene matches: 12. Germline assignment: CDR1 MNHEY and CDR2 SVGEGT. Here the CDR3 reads CASKTRAGGKQETQYF. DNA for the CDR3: TGTGCCAGCAAGACACGCGCAGGGGGCAAACAAGAGACCCAGTACTTC.

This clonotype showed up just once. In DNA, the CDR3 is TGTGCCAGCGGTTGGACAGAGACTGAAAAACTGTTTTTT. This translates into CASGWTETEKLFF. This sequence joins TRBV7-9 and TRBJ1-4, with a possible D match to TRBD1 (6 bases). Germline V gives CDR1 SEHNR, CDR2 FQNEAQ (reference sequence). The CDR3 loop spans 13 amino acids. V was pared by 8 bases and J by 7 bases, with 14 bases between.

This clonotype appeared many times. The CDR3 DNA is TGTGCCAGCAGTTACGGGGGGACTTATTCCTACGAGCAGTACTTC. It specifies CASSYGGTYSYEQYF. V is TRBV6-2 or TRBV6-3 and J is TRBJ2-7, with D tentatively TRBD2 (6 bases). V lost 2 bases and J lost 1, with 12 bases in between. Germline loops: CDR1 MNHEY, CDR2 SVGEGT. This CDR3 spans 15 amino acids.

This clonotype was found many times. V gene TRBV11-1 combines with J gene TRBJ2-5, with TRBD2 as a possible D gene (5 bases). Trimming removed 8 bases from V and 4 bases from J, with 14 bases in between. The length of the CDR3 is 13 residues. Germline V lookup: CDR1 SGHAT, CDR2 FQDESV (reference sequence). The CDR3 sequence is CASGRTEAETQYF. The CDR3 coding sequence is TGTGCCAGCGGCCGGACGGAGGCAGAGACCCAGTACTTC. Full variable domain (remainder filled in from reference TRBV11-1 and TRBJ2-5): EAEVAQSPRYKITEKSQAVAFWCDPISGHATLYWYRQILGQGPELLVQFQDESVVDDSQLPKDRFSAERLKGVDSTLKIQPAELGDSAMYLCASGRTEAETQYFGPGTRLLVL.

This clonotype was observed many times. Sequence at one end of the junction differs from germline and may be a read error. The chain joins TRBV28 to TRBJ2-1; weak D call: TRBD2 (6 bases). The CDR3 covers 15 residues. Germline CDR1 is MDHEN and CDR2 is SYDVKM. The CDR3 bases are TGTGCCAGCAGCTTATTCGGGGGTTCCTACAATGAGCAGTTCTTC. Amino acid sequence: CASSLFGGSYNEQFF. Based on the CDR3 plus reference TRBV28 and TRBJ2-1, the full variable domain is DVKVTQSSRYLVKRTGEKVFLECVQDMDHENMFWYRQDPGLGLRLIYFSYDVKMKEKGDIPEGYSVSREKKERFSLILESASTNQTSMYLCASSLFGGSYNEQFFGPGTRLTVL.

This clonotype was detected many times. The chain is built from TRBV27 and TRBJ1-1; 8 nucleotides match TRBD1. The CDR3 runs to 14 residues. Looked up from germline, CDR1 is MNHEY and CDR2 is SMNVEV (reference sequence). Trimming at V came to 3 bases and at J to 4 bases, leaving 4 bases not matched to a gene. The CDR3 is CASSFLTGATEAFF. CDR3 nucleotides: TGTGCCAGCAGTTTTTTGACAGGGGCCACTGAAGCTTTCTTT.

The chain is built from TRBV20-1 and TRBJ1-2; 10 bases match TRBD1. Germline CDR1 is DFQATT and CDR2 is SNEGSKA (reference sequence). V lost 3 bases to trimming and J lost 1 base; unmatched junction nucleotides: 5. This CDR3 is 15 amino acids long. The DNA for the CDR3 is TGCAGTGCTAGGGGGGGGACAGGGGATAACTATGGCTACACCTTC. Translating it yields CSARGGTGDNYGYTF.

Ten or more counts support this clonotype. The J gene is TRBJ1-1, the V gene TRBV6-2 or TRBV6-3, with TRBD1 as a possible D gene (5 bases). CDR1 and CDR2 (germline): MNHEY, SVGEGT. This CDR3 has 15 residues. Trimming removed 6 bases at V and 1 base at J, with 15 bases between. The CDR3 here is CASRPHGQANTEAFF. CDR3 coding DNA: TGTGCCAGCAGACCCCATGGACAAGCGAACACTGAAGCTTTCTTT.

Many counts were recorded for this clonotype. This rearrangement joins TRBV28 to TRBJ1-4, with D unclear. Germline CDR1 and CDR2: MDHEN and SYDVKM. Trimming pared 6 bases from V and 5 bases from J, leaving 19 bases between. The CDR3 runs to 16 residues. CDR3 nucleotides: TGTGCCAGCAGCAATGCACCGGGAGATGGGAATGAAAAACTGTTTTTT. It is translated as CASSNAPGDGNEKLFF.

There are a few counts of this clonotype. The CDR3 DNA is TGTGCCAGCAGCCAGGTCTCGACTAGCGGGAGCAATCAGTATTTT. It translates to CASSQVSTSGSNQYF. V gene TRBV3-1 combines with J gene TRBJ2-3, with TRBD2 matching 12 bases. Germline V gene lookup returns CDR1 LGHDT and CDR2 YNNKEL (reference sequence). Losses at the gene ends were 3 bases for V and 12 bases for J; bases not matched to a gene: 10. This CDR3 region has 15 residues.

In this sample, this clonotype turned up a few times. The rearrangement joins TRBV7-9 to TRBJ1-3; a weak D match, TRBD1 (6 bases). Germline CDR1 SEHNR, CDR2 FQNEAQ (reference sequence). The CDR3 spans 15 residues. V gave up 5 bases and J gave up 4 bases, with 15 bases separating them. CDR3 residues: CASSHGGASGNTIYF. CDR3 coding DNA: TGTGCCAGCAGCCACGGGGGGGCCTCGGGAAACACCATATATTTT.